Listed below are T cell receptor beta chains from one sample, sequenced in a study of CD8 T cells in ankylosing spondylitis. From the 5' RACE reads, TCRdb called clonotypes with MiXCR, one entry per CDR3 protein. The sample lists roughly 470,000 distinct CDR3 sequences, roughly a quarter occurring once. Sequencing was performed on blood, either unsorted or a sorted T cell fraction (not recorded which). These receptors all come from a male donor with ankylosing spondylitis. Both conserved end residues are part of each CDR3. The D gene is left open where the match is weak. Only part of the rows carry a size: once, few, many, or a class if the clone is expanded.

d_call	clone_size	j_call	v_call	cdr3_nt	cdr3_aa
TRBD1	-	TRBJ2-2	TRBV12-3/TRBV12-4	TGTGCCAGCTGTGGACAGGGCGGCGGGGAGCTGTTTTTT	CASCGQGGGELFF
-	once	TRBJ2-1	TRBV24-1	TGTGCCACCAGTGATTTTCCCCGGTGGGAGCAGTTCTTC	CATSDFPRWEQFF
-	-	TRBJ1-2	TRBV21-1	TGTGCCAGCAGTCCCTGTCCAGGCTGCGGCTACTATGGCTACACCTTC	CASSPCPGCGYYGYTF
TRBD1	few	TRBJ1-1	TRBV5-1	TGCGCCAGCAGCTTGGGGCAGACAGGGAGAACTGAAGCTTTCTTT	CASSLGQTGRTEAFF
-	-	TRBJ1-4	TRBV29-1	TGCAGCGTCGCGACAAGGGCAGCCGAAGAAAAACTGTTTTTT	CSVATRAAEEKLFF
TRBD1	-	TRBJ2-1	TRBV20-1	TGCAGTGCTCCCCAGCTACCAGGGGGCTACAATGAGCAGTTCTTC	CSAPQLPGGYNEQFF
TRBD2	-	TRBJ2-1	TRBV20-1	TGCAGGGTTACTAGCGATAGCATTTACAATGAGCAGTTCTTC	CRVTSDSIYNEQFF
-	few	TRBJ2-1	TRBV20-1	TGCAGTGCTAGTATAGGGGGCAATGAGCAGTTCTTC	CSASIGGNEQFF
-	few	TRBJ1-6	TRBV7-2	TGTGCCAGCAGCTTAGGGGTCTCTTCAAATTCACCCCTCCACTTT	CASSLGVSSNSPLHF
-	many	TRBJ2-5	TRBV4-1	TGCGCCAGCAGCCAAGATTCAGGGAGGGAGACCCAGTACTTC	CASSQDSGRETQYF
-	few	TRBJ2-3	TRBV7-9	TGTGCCAGCAGCTTATTGCCGAGCACAGATACGCAGTATTTT	CASSLLPSTDTQYF
-	few	TRBJ2-2	TRBV11-3	TGTGCCAGCAGCTTATCTGCTAGTAACACCGGGGAGCTGTTTTTT	CASSLSASNTGELFF
-	-	TRBJ1-1	TRBV7-2	TGTGCCAGCAGCCTTAGTAGGGTCCGGAACACTGAAGCTTTCTTT	CASSLSRVRNTEAFF
-	-	TRBJ2-1	TRBV12-3/TRBV12-4	TGTGCCAGCAGGGACGCCCGTACCTACAATGAGCAGTTCTTC	CASRDARTYNEQFF
-	-	TRBJ2-3	TRBV4-2	TGTGCCAGCAGCCATGGCACCCTGACCCGCACAGATACGCAGTATTTT	CASSHGTLTRTDTQYF
TRBD2	few	TRBJ2-7	TRBV20-1	TGCAGTGCTACCGGACTAGCGGGAGACCCCTCCTACGAGCAGTACTTC	CSATGLAGDPSYEQYF
-	-	TRBJ1-6	TRBV18	TGTGCCAGCTCACCACCGAGGCCAGGTTCACCCCTCCACTTT	CASSPPRPGSPLHF
-	few	TRBJ1-3	TRBV20-1	TGCAGTGCTAGAGATCCCAGAAGAAACACCATATATTTT	CSARDPRRNTIYF
TRBD1	-	TRBJ1-5	TRBV7-8	TGTGCCAGCAGCAGTAGACAGGGGGTACTTCAGCCCCAGCATTTT	CASSSRQGVLQPQHF
TRBD2	-	TRBJ2-1	TRBV2	TGTGCCAGCCGGCTAGCGGGCTACAATGAGCAGTTCTTC	CASRLAGYNEQFF
-	-	TRBJ2-1	TRBV27	TGTGCCAGCAGTTTATGGGCCAGTGTATCCTACAATGAGCAGTTCTTC	CASSLWASVSYNEQFF
TRBD2	few	TRBJ2-2	TRBV20-1	TGCAGTGCTAGAGATCGGCTAGCGGGAACGGTAACCGGGGAGCTGTTTTTT	CSARDRLAGTVTGELFF
TRBD1	few	TRBJ1-1	TRBV30	TGTGCCTGGAGTGACAGGGGTTTTAACACTGAAGCTTTCTTT	CAWSDRGFNTEAFF
-	few	TRBJ2-5	TRBV7-9	TGTGCCAGCAGCTTCGAGCAGGGGACCCAGTACTTC	CASSFEQGTQYF
TRBD2	few	TRBJ2-2	TRBV24-1	TGTGCCACCAGGGGAGGGCTCAACACCGGGGAGCTGTTTTTT	CATRGGLNTGELFF
-	-	TRBJ2-2	TRBV12-3/TRBV12-4	TGTGCCAGCCGACCGGTTTCACCGGGGGAGCTGTTTTTT	CASRPVSPGELFF
-	-	TRBJ1-6	TRBV29-1	TGCAGCGTTGAAGATAGGGCAGGGGTCGGCCTCCACTTT	CSVEDRAGVGLHF
-	-	TRBJ2-2	TRBV24-1	TGTGCCACCAGTGATTCTAACCGGGACAAGAACACCGGGGAGCTGTTTTTT	CATSDSNRDKNTGELFF
-	once	TRBJ1-6	TRBV30	TGTGCCTGGAGCAGTGGTTCACCCCTCCACTTT	CAWSSGSPLHF
-	few	TRBJ1-5	TRBV6-1	TGTGCCAGCAGCCACGGAGGGGGAAGGAGCAATCAGCCCCAGCATTTT	CASSHGGGRSNQPQHF
TRBD1	-	TRBJ2-1	TRBV3-1	TGTGCCAGCACGTGGATGGGACAGGGCGACAATGAGCAGTTCTTC	CASTWMGQGDNEQFF
TRBD2	few	TRBJ2-7	TRBV2	TGTGCCAGCAGGCTGGGACTAGCGGGAGTAGACGAGCAGTACTTC	CASRLGLAGVDEQYF
-	-	TRBJ2-5	TRBV20-1	TGCAGTGCAACCCTCGGTCACGAGACCCAGTACTTC	CSATLGHETQYF
-	-	TRBJ1-2	TRBV19	TGTGCCAGTAGTCCAACAGCGAGATCTAACTATGGCTACACCTTC	CASSPTARSNYGYTF
-	-	TRBJ1-2	TRBV2	TGTGCCAGCACTCGGGGGAGGGGGGCGGCCAACTATGGCTACACCTTC	CASTRGRGAANYGYTF
-	few	TRBJ1-5	TRBV10-3	TGTGCCATCAGTGAACGAAATAGCAATCAGCCCCAGCATTTT	CAISERNSNQPQHF
TRBD2	few	TRBJ2-3	TRBV20-1	TGCAGTGCTGCCGGGACTAGCAACGCAGATACGCAGTATTTT	CSAAGTSNADTQYF
-	-	TRBJ2-1	TRBV20-1	TGCAGTGCTTGGCCCGGGAGAGGGGGCAATGAGCAGTTCTTC	CSAWPGRGGNEQFF
-	-	TRBJ2-1	TRBV20-1	TGCAGTGCTACCGGAAGCGCCGCCTACAATGAGCAGTTCTTC	CSATGSAAYNEQFF
-	-	TRBJ2-7	TRBV2	TGTGCCACCACCAATACTGCGTACGAGCAGTACTTC	CATTNTAYEQYF
TRBD2	-	TRBJ2-2	TRBV29-1	TGCAGCGTTAGGTCTAGCGGGAGGGTGGACACCGGGGAGCTGTTTTTT	CSVRSSGRVDTGELFF